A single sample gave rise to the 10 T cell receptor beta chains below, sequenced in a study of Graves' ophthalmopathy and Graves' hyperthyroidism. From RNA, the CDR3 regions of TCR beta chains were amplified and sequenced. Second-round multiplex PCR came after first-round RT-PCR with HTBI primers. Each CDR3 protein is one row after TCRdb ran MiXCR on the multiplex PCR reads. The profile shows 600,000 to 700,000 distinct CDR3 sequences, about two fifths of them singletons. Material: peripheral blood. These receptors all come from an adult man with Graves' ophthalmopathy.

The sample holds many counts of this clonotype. CDR3 sequence: CAIRRGEVTSGYTF. CDR3 DNA sequence: TGTGCCATCAGAAGGGGAGAAGTTACGAGTGGCTACACCTTC. The V call is TRBV10-3, the J call TRBJ1-2; perhaps TRBD1 as D (5 bases). V was clipped by 6 bases and J by 7 bases, with 18 bases between them. Per the germline V gene, CDR1 is ENHRY and CDR2 is SYGVKD. The CDR3 has 14 residues.

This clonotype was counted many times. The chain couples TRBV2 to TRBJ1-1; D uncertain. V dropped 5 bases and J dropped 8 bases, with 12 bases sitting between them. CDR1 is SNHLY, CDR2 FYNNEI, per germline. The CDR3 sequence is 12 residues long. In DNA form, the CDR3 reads TGTGCCAGCAGTAAGACCCCTATCGAAGCTTTCTTT. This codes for CASSKTPIEAFF.

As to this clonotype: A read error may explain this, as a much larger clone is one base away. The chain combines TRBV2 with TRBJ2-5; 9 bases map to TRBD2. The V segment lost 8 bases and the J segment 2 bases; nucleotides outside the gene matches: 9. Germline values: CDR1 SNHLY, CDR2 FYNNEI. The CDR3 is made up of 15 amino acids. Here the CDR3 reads CASSRLAEVQETQYF. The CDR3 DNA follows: TGTGCCAGCTCCCGACTAGCGGAGGTTCAAGAGACCCAGTACTTC.

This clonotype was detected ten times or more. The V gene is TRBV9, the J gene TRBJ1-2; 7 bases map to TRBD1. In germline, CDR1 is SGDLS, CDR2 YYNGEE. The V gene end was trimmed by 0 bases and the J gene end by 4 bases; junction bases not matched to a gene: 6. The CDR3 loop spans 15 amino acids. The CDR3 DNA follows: TGTGCCAGCAGCGTAGAGAGTCAGGGGGGCTATGGCTACACCTTC. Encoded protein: CASSVESQGGYGYTF.

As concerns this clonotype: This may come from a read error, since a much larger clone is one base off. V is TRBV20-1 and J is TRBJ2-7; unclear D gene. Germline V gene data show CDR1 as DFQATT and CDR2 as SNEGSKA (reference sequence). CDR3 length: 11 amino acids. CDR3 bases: TGCAGTGTGGACGGAGCCTACGGGCAGTACTTC. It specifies CSVDGAYGQYF.

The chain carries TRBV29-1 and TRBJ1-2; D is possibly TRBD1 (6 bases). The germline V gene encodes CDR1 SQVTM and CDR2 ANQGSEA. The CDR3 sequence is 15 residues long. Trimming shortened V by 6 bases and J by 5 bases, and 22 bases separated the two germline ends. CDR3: CSVAHGQKNPYGYTF. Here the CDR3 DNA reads TGCAGCGTCGCCCATGGACAGAAAAATCCTTATGGCTACACCTTC.

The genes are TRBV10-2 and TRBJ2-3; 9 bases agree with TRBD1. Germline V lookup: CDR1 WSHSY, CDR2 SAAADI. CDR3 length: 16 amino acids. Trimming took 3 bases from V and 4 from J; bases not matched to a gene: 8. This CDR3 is CASSDPGQGVADTQYF. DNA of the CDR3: TGCGCCAGCAGTGATCCGGGACAGGGTGTCGCAGATACGCAGTATTTT.

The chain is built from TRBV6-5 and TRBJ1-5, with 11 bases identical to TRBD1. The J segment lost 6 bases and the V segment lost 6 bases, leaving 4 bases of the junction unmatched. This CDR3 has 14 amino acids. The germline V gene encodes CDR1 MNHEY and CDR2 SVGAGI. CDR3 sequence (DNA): TGTGCCAGCAGCGGACAGGGGGCCGTTCAGCCCCAGCATTTT. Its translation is CASSGQGAVQPQHF.

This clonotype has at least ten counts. CDR3 loop: CSARATSGIYYEQYF. The CDR3 bases are TGCAGTGCTAGAGCGACTAGCGGGATTTACTACGAGCAGTACTTC. The chain couples TRBV20-1 to TRBJ2-7; 11 bases map to TRBD2. Germline V lookup: CDR1 DFQATT, CDR2 SNEGSKA (reference sequence). Trimming removed 1 base from V and 3 bases from J; junction bases left unmatched: 5. The CDR3 consists of 15 residues.

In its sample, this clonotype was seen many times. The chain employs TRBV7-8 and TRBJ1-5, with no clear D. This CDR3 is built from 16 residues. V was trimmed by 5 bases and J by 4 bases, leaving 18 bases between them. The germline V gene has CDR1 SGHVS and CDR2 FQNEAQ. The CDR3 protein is CASSPSGGSINQPQHF. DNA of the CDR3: TGTGCCAGCAGCCCCAGCGGAGGGAGTATTAATCAGCCCCAGCATTTT. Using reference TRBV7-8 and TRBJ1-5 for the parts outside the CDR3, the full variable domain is GAGVSQSPRYKVAKRGQDVALRCDPISGHVSLFWYQQALGQGPEFLTYFQNEAQLDKSGLPSDRFFAERPEGSVSTLKIQRTQQEDSAVYLCASSPSGGSINQPQHFGDGTRLSIL.